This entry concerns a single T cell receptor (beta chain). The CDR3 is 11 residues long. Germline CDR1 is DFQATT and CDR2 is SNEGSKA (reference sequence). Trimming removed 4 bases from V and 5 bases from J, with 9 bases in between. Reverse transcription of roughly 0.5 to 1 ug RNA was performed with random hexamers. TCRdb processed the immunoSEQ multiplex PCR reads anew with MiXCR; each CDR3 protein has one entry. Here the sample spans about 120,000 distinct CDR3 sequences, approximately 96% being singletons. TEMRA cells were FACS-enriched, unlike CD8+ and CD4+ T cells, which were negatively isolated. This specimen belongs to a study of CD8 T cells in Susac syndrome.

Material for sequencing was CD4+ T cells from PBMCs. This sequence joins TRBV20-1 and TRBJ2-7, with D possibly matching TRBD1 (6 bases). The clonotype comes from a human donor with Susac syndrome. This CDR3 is CSAKRQDEQYF. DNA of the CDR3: TGCAGTGCTAAACGACAGGACGAGCAGTACTTC.